This T cell receptor beta chain was captured in a study of control samples from healthy donors and cancer patients. The germline CDR1 and CDR2 sequences are ENHRY and SYGVKD. Trimming at V came to 8 bases and at J to 0 bases, leaving 7 bases not matched to a gene. The CDR3 consists of 15 residues. Clones were sequenced by immunoSEQ multiplex PCR, and TCRdb holds only the in-frame ones, with some missing. Seen here are 150,000 to 200,000 clones, approximately 90% observed once, and the top ten hold around 11%. J is TRBJ2-1 and V is TRBV10-3, with TRBD2 matching over 7 bases. The source is a young man in good health. The sample was blood. The CDR3 here is CAISVGGSSYNEQFF. CDR3 nucleotide sequence: TGTGCCATCTCCGTGGGGGGGAGCTCCTACAATGAGCAGTTCTTC.